Listed below are T cell receptor beta chains from one sample, sequenced in a study of blood T cell repertoires in COVID-19. Using immunoSEQ multiplex PCR, the repertoire was profiled, and TCRdb retains in-frame clones only, with some absent. The sample contains about 150,000 clones, 65% to 85% of which appear only once. Sequencing input: peripheral blood. These receptors were collected from a man aged 55 to 69 with active or convalescent COVID-19. Each CDR3 is given with its conserved first and last residue. D genes are given only for firm matches. The size field is filled for only some rows; it gives once, few, many or a size class.

>TRBJ2-2|TRBV5-6|TRBD1|-
TGTGCCAGCAGCGTTCTGAGGTACAGGGGGCTGGACACCGGGGAGCTGTTTTTT
CASSVLRYRGLDTGELFF
>TRBJ2-1|TRBV3-1/TRBV3-2|-|-
TGTGCCAGCAGTCCACTAGCCTCCTACAATGAGCAGTTCTTC
CASSPLASYNEQFF
>TRBJ2-3|TRBV4-2|TRBD2|-
TGTGCCAGCAGCCAAGCTGGTGGGACTAGCGGGGAAGATACGCAGTATTTT
CASSQAGGTSGEDTQYF
>TRBJ1-5|TRBV28|-|-
TGTGCCAGCACAGGAGAAACGGGGTATCAGCCCCAGCATTTT
CASTGETGYQPQHF
>TRBJ2-3|TRBV11-3|TRBD1|once
TGTGCCAGCAGCCCAGGGACAGGGGGCACAGATACGCAGTATTTT
CASSPGTGGTDTQYF
>TRBJ2-1|TRBV19|TRBD2|-
TGTGCCAGTAGCCAGAGCGGGAGGGGATCCTACAATGAGCAGTTCTTC
CASSQSGRGSYNEQFF
>TRBJ1-3|TRBV28|TRBD1|-
TGTGCCAGCAGTCACCTGACAGGGGCAGGTGGAAACACCATATATTTT
CASSHLTGAGGNTIYF
>TRBJ2-7|TRBV30|-|-
TGTGCCTGGAGTGAGCAGGCAGGGCTGCAGTACTTC
CAWSEQAGLQYF
>TRBJ2-5|TRBV7-2|-|-
TGTGCCAGCAGCTTTGGAGGGATGGAGACCCAGTACTTC
CASSFGGMETQYF
>TRBJ2-3|TRBV7-8|-|-
TGTGCCAGCAGCTTATCATACGACAATACGCAGTATTTT
CASSLSYDNTQYF
>TRBJ1-5|TRBV6-2/TRBV6-3|-|-
TGTGCCAGCAGTTACTCGGGGGGAAAAGCGGGTCAGCCCCAGCATTTT
CASSYSGGKAGQPQHF
>TRBJ2-3|TRBV29-1|-|many
TGCAGCGTTGTGGAGTACGAGACTAGGGTTACAGATACGCAGTATTTT
CSVVEYETRVTDTQYF
>TRBJ2-2|TRBV7-9|TRBD1|once
TGTGCCAGCAGCCCGACAGGGCGGAACACCGGGGAGCTGTTTTTT
CASSPTGRNTGELFF
>TRBJ2-3|TRBV9|TRBD2|-
TGTGCCAGCAGCGAGGGGACTAGCGGGAGGACCGATACGCAGTATTTT
CASSEGTSGRTDTQYF
>TRBJ1-2|TRBV15|TRBD1|-
TGTGCCACCAGCAGGTCTTCTGGACAGGGACTCTATGGCTACACCTTC
CATSRSSGQGLYGYTF
>TRBJ1-1|TRBV5-1|TRBD1|once
TGCGCCAGCAGCTTGGCTCGACAGGGGGCTTCGGATGAAGCTTTCTTT
CASSLARQGASDEAFF
>TRBJ2-7|TRBV19|TRBD2|-
TGTGCCAGTAGTATAGACGGGAGGATATACGAGCAGTACTTC
CASSIDGRIYEQYF
>TRBJ2-5|TRBV15|TRBD2|-
TGTGCCACCAGCAGCAGCGGGAGAAAAGAGACCCAGTACTTC
CATSSSGRKETQYF
>TRBJ1-1|TRBV5-1|-|-
TGCGCCAGCAGTTTGAGTACAGGGCAACGGACTGAAGCTTTCTTT
CASSLSTGQRTEAFF
>TRBJ2-1|TRBV29-1|TRBD2|-
TGCAGCGTTGCCGCCCCTAGCGGGAGGGCCCCCTACAATGAGCAGTTCTTC
CSVAAPSGRAPYNEQFF
>TRBJ2-7|TRBV19|TRBD2|-
TGTGCCAGTAGTAAGGGGCTAGCGGGAGGCGACGAGCAGTACTTC
CASSKGLAGGDEQYF
>TRBJ1-6|TRBV21-1|-|few
TGTGCCAGCAGCAAATGGGTTTCCCCCCCGGGGATTTCACCCCTCCACTTT
CASSKWVSPPGISPLHF
>TRBJ2-3|TRBV7-8|-|many
TGTGCCAGCAGCTTAACGTCGACCGGAGCTACGCAGTATTTT
CASSLTSTGATQYF
>TRBJ2-1|TRBV28|TRBD2|once
TGTGCCAGCAGTTTAGGTGGGACTAGGAGAAATGAGCAGTTCTTC
CASSLGGTRRNEQFF
>TRBJ2-7|TRBV4-2|TRBD1|-
TGTGCCAGCAGCCCCTCTACCCGGACAGGGGGGAACTACGAGCAGTACTTC
CASSPSTRTGGNYEQYF
>TRBJ2-2|TRBV27|TRBD2|few
TGTGCCAGCAGACTAGCGGGAATTACCGGGGAGCTGTTTTTT
CASRLAGITGELFF
>TRBJ2-1|TRBV15|TRBD2|-
TGTGCCACCAGCAGAGATCGCGGGAGCGGAAACAATGAGCAGTTCTTC
CATSRDRGSGNNEQFF
>TRBJ2-3|TRBV10-3|-|-
TGTGCCATCAGTGAGTCCACTAGCAGCACAGATACGCAGTATTTT
CAISESTSSTDTQYF
>TRBJ2-5|TRBV6-5|-|-
TGTGCCAGCGAGCAGGGCAACCAAGAGACCCAGTACTTC
CASEQGNQETQYF